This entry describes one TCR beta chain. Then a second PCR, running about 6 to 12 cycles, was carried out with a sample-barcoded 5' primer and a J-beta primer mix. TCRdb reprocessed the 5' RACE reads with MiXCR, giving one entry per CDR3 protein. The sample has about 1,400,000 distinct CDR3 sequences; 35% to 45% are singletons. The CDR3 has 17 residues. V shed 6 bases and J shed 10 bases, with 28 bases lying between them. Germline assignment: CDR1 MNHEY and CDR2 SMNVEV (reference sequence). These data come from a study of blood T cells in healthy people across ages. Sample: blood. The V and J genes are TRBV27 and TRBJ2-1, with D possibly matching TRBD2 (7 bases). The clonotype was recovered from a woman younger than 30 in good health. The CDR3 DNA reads TGTGCCAGCAGCATGGGGGGAGGGGGGGCCTTCCGCGACGAGCAGTTCTTC. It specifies CASSMGGGGAFRDEQFF.